The sequence of this T cell receptor beta chain was determined in a study of human T cells and chemical hapten exposure (dated by TCRdb to the early 2020s). In the study overall: For sensitization, 2% DPC in acetone was applied to a 2 cm by 2 cm area of upper inner arm skin. Peripheral blood TCR repertoire changes were tracked in vivo in alopecia patients during primary and secondary sensitization to the hapten diphenylcyclopropenone (DPC). Most of the patients in the cohort were female, and the cohort covered alopecia areata with under or over 50% scalp involvement, alopecia totalis and alopecia universalis. Blood for TCR sequencing was provided by twenty-nine alopecia patients at one to four time points (pre-sensitization, 2, 6 and 24 weeks). Libraries were combined into a pool for sequencing, and differences in TCR yield between samples came mainly from small differences in library volumes within the pool. Blood was sampled from patients pre-sensitization (week 0) and at 2, 6 and about 24 weeks after DPC sensitization. Patch testing was performed on the upper back with Finn chambers containing 0.01% DPC, and the patch tests were scored after 6 days according to International Contact Dermatitis Research Group standards. Patients additionally received weekly therapeutic DPC doses to the scalp throughout the approximately 25-week study period.

Reading from cysteine to phenylalanine, the CDR3 counts 15 amino acids. CDR3 DNA only is kept here, 45 bases in frame from base 1. The germline ends are 12 bases apart after V is trimmed by 2 bases and J by 5 bases. Looking up the germline V gene yields CDR1 SGHVS and CDR2 FQNEAQ. The library was made by RACE. These reads were obtained on a NextSeq 500. During library preparation, unique molecular identifiers were attached to individual cDNA molecules so that TCRs could be counted in a quantitative, reproducible way. Each blood RNA sample was used to sequence both TCR alpha and TCR beta chains. Turning to the authors' computational methods: The median number of TCRs per sample was roughly 100,000, ranging from roughly 23,224 to 700,000. The Decombinator software suite was used to annotate the V, J and CDR3 of the TCR reads. For the PS versus PT1 abundance plots, all samples were subsampled to the same number of TCRs (28,000). TCRs were defined as expanded if absent before sensitization and observed at least eight times at the 2-week time point. TCRdb redid the processing of the public reads, applying fastp at Q25 and MiXCR, and retained in-frame beta chains. Each record represents a unique CDR3 protein, reported with the most common genes and DNA among its rows. The V and J calls shown here were made by TCRdb, not taken from the authors' results. Here the sample has a few hundred thousand distinct CDR3 sequences; around 5% occur a single time. Of the sample, around 8.6% is held by the ten largest clones.

Results and caveats for the whole study, not just this receptor: Repeated subsampling changed both the strength of the expansion versus patch-test correlation and the threshold at which the correlation became significant. The number of PT1 expanded TCRs positively correlated with patch test score, significant at thresholds 8, 16 and 32 but not 4. Because every patient had alopecia, a presumed autoimmune disease, the patients' immune response might differ from that of healthy individuals. DPC sensitization did not change the number of TCRs with a frequency above 1 in 1000, and there was no evidence of changes in global repertoire structure. Significantly more large CDR3 similarity clusters were formed by expanded TCRs than by pre-sensitization or healthy control sets, consistent with antigen-driven responses.

On this clonotype: Its antigen is not yet known. No qualities accompany the bases; no much larger clone lies one base away.

According to the study, the label for this sample's time point signals: pre-sensitization, week 0. The treatment or condition label, read with the paper, signifies: therapeutic diphenylcyclopropenone sensitization with weekly scalp DPC. Blood at each patch-test visit was drawn before the patch test was applied. Eligible patients were aged 18 to 70, diagnosed with alopecia, deemed suitable for DPC therapy, and excluded if pregnant. Total RNA was extracted from unfractionated whole blood collected in Tempus Blood RNA tubes. This chain is built from TRBV7-8 and TRBJ1-4; the D gene is not confidently resolved. The receptor was isolated from a young woman with alopecia areata. Some clones in this sample may be carry-over from other donors' samples. This material consisted of whole blood, taken in connection with sensitization to the hapten diphenylcyclopropenone (DPC). The CDR3 here reads CASSLSAQPNEKLFF. The DNA reads as follows: TGTGCCAGCAGCTTATCTGCCCAGCCCAATGAAAAACTGTTTTTT.